Listed below are T cell receptor beta chains from one sample, sequenced in a study of blood T cells in healthy people across ages. One entry per CDR3 protein, called by TCRdb with MiXCR from the 5' RACE reads. Of 920,000 or so distinct CDR3 sequences listed, 35% to 50% are singletons. Material for sequencing was blood. These receptors were collected from a woman aged 55 to 70 in good health. CDR3s include the opening cysteine and the closing phenylalanine or tryptophan. Each record gives: CDR3 length, J gene, V gene, CDR3 protein.

len: 14; j_gene: TRBJ2-3; v_gene: TRBV4-2; CDR3aa: CASSQDLGLDTQYF
len: 15; j_gene: TRBJ1-2; v_gene: TRBV7-2; CDR3aa: CASSLAAGGAYGYTF
len: 14; j_gene: TRBJ1-2; v_gene: TRBV4-2; CDR3aa: CASSQAIPSDGYTF
len: 15; j_gene: TRBJ1-2; v_gene: TRBV15; CDR3aa: CATSRAPGDNYGYTF
len: 13; j_gene: TRBJ2-7; v_gene: TRBV10-3; CDR3aa: CAISSGTPYEQYF
len: 15; j_gene: TRBJ2-7; v_gene: TRBV6-1; CDR3aa: CASSLQAGYPYEQYF
len: 16; j_gene: TRBJ2-1; v_gene: TRBV7-9; CDR3aa: CASSLMATGGWNEQFF
len: 16; j_gene: TRBJ2-1; v_gene: TRBV28; CDR3aa: CASSFKAHMGYNEQFF
len: 13; j_gene: TRBJ1-6; v_gene: TRBV30; CDR3aa: CAWSSQTNSPLHF
len: 19; j_gene: TRBJ2-7; v_gene: TRBV12-5; CDR3aa: CASGLDSLRGGQGGYEQYF
len: 10; j_gene: TRBJ1-1; v_gene: TRBV2; CDR3aa: CASRGFEAFF
len: 17; j_gene: TRBJ2-1; v_gene: TRBV15; CDR3aa: CATSSWGTGSSYNEQFF
len: 10; j_gene: TRBJ2-7; v_gene: TRBV20-1; CDR3aa: CSAWGTAQYF
len: 14; j_gene: TRBJ1-4; v_gene: TRBV10-3; CDR3aa: CAISFGSDSEKLFF
len: 14; j_gene: TRBJ2-3; v_gene: TRBV15; CDR3aa: CATSGGLSTDTQYF
len: 18; j_gene: .; v_gene: TRBV7-7; CDR3aa: CASSSGRGRGGTYNEQYF
len: 19; j_gene: TRBJ2-3; v_gene: TRBV27; CDR3aa: CASSSPRGLTWEGTDTQYF
len: 14; j_gene: TRBJ2-3; v_gene: TRBV7-2; CDR3aa: CASSPTSGTDTQYF
len: 13; j_gene: TRBJ2-5; v_gene: TRBV5-1; CDR3aa: CASSLGQAYGQYF
len: 11; j_gene: TRBJ2-7; v_gene: TRBV20-1; CDR3aa: CSANGPYEQYF
len: 15; j_gene: TRBJ2-7; v_gene: TRBV20-1; CDR3aa: CSAQPGLAFTYEQYF
len: 16; j_gene: TRBJ1-5; v_gene: TRBV7-2; CDR3aa: CASSLGTAYSNQPQHF
len: 14; j_gene: TRBJ2-7; v_gene: TRBV6-1; CDR3aa: CASRNRARSDEQYF
len: 20; j_gene: TRBJ2-1; v_gene: TRBV20-1; CDR3aa: CSARDRWGSSGRAAYNEQFF
len: 11; j_gene: TRBJ2-1; v_gene: TRBV2; CDR3aa: CASSEEYSQFF
len: 15; j_gene: TRBJ2-1; v_gene: TRBV24-1; CDR3aa: CATSDPGQGEWEQFF
len: 15; j_gene: TRBJ2-3; v_gene: TRBV7-2; CDR3aa: CASSLALPRTDTQYF
len: 16; j_gene: TRBJ2-3; v_gene: TRBV20-1; CDR3aa: CSASSLVTLSTDTQYF
len: 15; j_gene: TRBJ1-6; v_gene: TRBV11-2; CDR3aa: CASSNYRAPNSPLHF
len: 13; j_gene: TRBJ2-7; v_gene: TRBV10-3; CDR3aa: CAILLADSYEQYF
len: 15; j_gene: TRBJ2-1; v_gene: TRBV12-5; CDR3aa: CASGLFRTGINEQFF
len: 15; j_gene: TRBJ2-1; v_gene: TRBV5-5; CDR3aa: CASSVRGPPNNEQFF
len: 17; j_gene: TRBJ1-1; v_gene: TRBV27; CDR3aa: CASSPSGQGMGGTEAFF
len: 15; j_gene: TRBJ2-1; v_gene: TRBV9; CDR3aa: CASSAAGAAYNEQFF
len: 15; j_gene: TRBJ2-7; v_gene: TRBV3-1; CDR3aa: CASSPSGSYPYEQYF
len: 15; j_gene: TRBJ1-2; v_gene: TRBV20-1; CDR3aa: CSARDNTGANYGYTF
len: 16; j_gene: TRBJ2-7; v_gene: TRBV7-8; CDR3aa: CASSLSGLAGNYEQYF
len: 14; j_gene: TRBJ2-1; v_gene: TRBV7-9; CDR3aa: CASSLGGANNEQFF
len: 16; j_gene: TRBJ2-1; v_gene: TRBV7-9; CDR3aa: CASSLVIGRADNEQFF
len: 13; j_gene: TRBJ2-2; v_gene: TRBV6-1; CDR3aa: CASSEEGFGELFF
len: 15; j_gene: TRBJ2-3; v_gene: TRBV7-6; CDR3aa: CASAYIDREGDTQYF
len: 14; j_gene: TRBJ1-2; v_gene: TRBV6-1; CDR3aa: CASRPGGTKNGYTF
len: 12; j_gene: TRBJ2-1; v_gene: TRBV5-1; CDR3aa: CASSRFSNEQFF
len: 15; j_gene: TRBJ2-7; v_gene: TRBV4-1; CDR3aa: CASSQEHWSSYEQYF
len: 13; j_gene: TRBJ2-7; v_gene: TRBV20-1; CDR3aa: CSASEEVSYEQYF
len: 15; j_gene: TRBJ2-7; v_gene: TRBV10-3; CDR3aa: CAISFTGTSDYEQYF
len: 18; j_gene: TRBJ2-6; v_gene: TRBV7-8; CDR3aa: CASSLEGLQVPGANVLTF
len: 12; j_gene: TRBJ1-2; v_gene: TRBV19; CDR3aa: CASTPGQRGYTF
len: 14; j_gene: .; v_gene: TRBV20-1; CDR3aa: CSARTDRAVETQYF
len: 16; j_gene: TRBJ1-2; v_gene: TRBV5-1; CDR3aa: CASSPNAGTVNYGYTF
len: 17; j_gene: .; v_gene: TRBV24-1; CDR3aa: CASSDPRRDSSKETQYF
len: 16; j_gene: TRBJ2-5; v_gene: TRBV2; CDR3aa: CASSNPGLAGVETQYF
len: 12; j_gene: TRBJ1-2; v_gene: TRBV11-2; CDR3aa: CASAGSNYGYTF
len: 19; j_gene: TRBJ2-7; v_gene: TRBV20-1; CDR3aa: CSARDSETSGSQSSYEQYF
len: 14; j_gene: TRBJ1-1; v_gene: TRBV6-5; CDR3aa: CASSLLGPSRGAFF
len: 16; j_gene: TRBJ1-3; v_gene: TRBV11-2; CDR3aa: CASSLILTGPGNTIYF
len: 15; j_gene: TRBJ2-1; v_gene: TRBV7-9; CDR3aa: CASSPLGDSYNEQFF
len: 13; j_gene: TRBJ2-1; v_gene: TRBV25-1; CDR3aa: CASSKDSYNEQFF